What follows is one T cell receptor beta chain and its context. This entry is derived from a study of identical twins. Each CDR3 protein gets one entry after TCRdb re-called the 5' RACE reads with MiXCR. The table lists approximately 260,000 distinct CDR3 sequences, around 8% of them singletons. Germline V CDR1 and CDR2: MNHEY, SVGAGI. The CDR3 consists of 15 residues. The germline V and J ends were trimmed by 1 base and 0 bases, with 7 bases remaining between them. The same data also contributed to another study, on yellow fever vaccine responses in identical twins.

The chain has TRBV6-5 and TRBJ1-3; D gene ambiguous. The sample was CD8+ T cells sorted from blood. The source is a woman aged 18-29 years in good health. In DNA form, the CDR3 reads TGTGCCAGCAGTTACTACCCGGGCTCTGGAAACACCATATATTTT. It codes for CASSYYPGSGNTIYF.